These T cell receptor beta chains were read from a single sample in a study of cytomegalovirus exposure and HLA in healthy donors. This table comes from immunoSEQ multiplex PCR, and its TCRdb copy is limited to in-frame clones, with some not included. Here the sample spans 110,000 to 150,000 clones, nearly 85% being singletons. The sequencing input was PBMCs. Receptors originate from a male donor in good health and CMV-seronegative. Both conserved end residues are part of each CDR3. The D gene is left open where the match is weak. The size of a clone is reported for some rows only, either as once, few or many, or as a class for expanded clones.

J,V,size,D,DNA,CDR3
TRBJ1-4,TRBV7-6,NA,TRBD1,TGTGCCAGCAGCCGCTCGACAGGGAAATATGAAAAACTGTTTTTT,CASSRSTGKYEKLFF
TRBJ2-3,TRBV27,NA,NA,TGTGCCAGCAGTATCCTGAGCACAGATACGCAGTATTTT,CASSILSTDTQYF
TRBJ2-7,TRBV14,NA,NA,TGTGCCAGCAGCCAAGCCCACAGCTACGAGCAGTACTTC,CASSQAHSYEQYF
TRBJ2-7,TRBV2,NA,TRBD2,TGTGCCAGCAGTGAATACCCCAGGCGGGGGGCCTTATTTTACGAGCAGTACTTC,CASSEYPRRGALFYEQYF
TRBJ1-4,TRBV27,NA,NA,TGTGCCAGCAGTTATTCTCCGGGGGAAAAACTGTTTTTT,CASSYSPGEKLFF
TRBJ2-3,TRBV4-1,NA,NA,TGCGCCAGCACCCAAGGAAGAGGCCCCCCAGATACGCAGTATTTT,CASTQGRGPPDTQYF
TRBJ2-1,TRBV6-4,NA,TRBD2,TGTGCCAGCAGTGACCGAGCGGGAGGGAACAATGAGCAGTTCTTC,CASSDRAGGNNEQFF
TRBJ2-7,TRBV4-2,NA,TRBD2,TGTGCCAGCAGCCAAGAAGGGACCCTAGCGGGAGCGTGGGAGCAGTACTTC,CASSQEGTLAGAWEQYF
TRBJ1-1,TRBV7-9,NA,TRBD1,TGTGCCAGCAGCCCACGGACAGGGGAGGTTGGAGCTTTCTTT,CASSPRTGEVGAFF
TRBJ2-1,TRBV28,NA,NA,TGTGCCAGCAGTTTAATACAGGTCAATGAGCAGTTCTTC,CASSLIQVNEQFF
TRBJ1-1,TRBV6-6,few,NA,TGTGCCAGCAGTCCCCTATATACAGGGAAACTAACTGAAGCTTTCTTT,CASSPLYTGKLTEAFF
TRBJ1-6,TRBV5-1,NA,NA,TGCGCCAGCAGGCTACACTGGGAGAATAATTCACCCCTCCACTTT,CASRLHWENNSPLHF
TRBJ2-2,TRBV2,NA,TRBD2,TGTGCCAGCAGGGCGCCTGGACTAGCGGGGGGGCGGACCGGGGAGCTGTTTTTT,CASRAPGLAGGRTGELFF
TRBJ2-5,TRBV7-2,NA,TRBD2,TGTGCCAGCAGCGGGGGCCGGGGGACTAGCGGGTACCAAGAGACCCAGTACTTC,CASSGGRGTSGYQETQYF
TRBJ1-1,TRBV7-9,once,TRBD1,TGTGCCAGCAGCCCCGACAGGGAACATACGAACACTGAAGCTTTCTTT,CASSPDREHTNTEAFF
TRBJ2-2,TRBV6-6,NA,TRBD1,TGTGCCAGCATCATAGGGACAGTGAACACCGGGGAGCTGTTTTTT,CASIIGTVNTGELFF